This T cell receptor beta chain was captured in a study of early T cells in non-severe SARS-CoV-2 infection. Study as a whole: Sequencing of bulk RNA from unsorted whole blood was done, without chain pairing.

This clonotype was recorded a few times. A single record per CDR3 protein comes from TCRdb applying MiXCR to the 5' RACE reads. This sample has approximately 70,000 distinct CDR3 sequences, with 10% to 15% found just once. This clonotype was sampled from an adult who was a healthcare worker with PCR-confirmed SARS-CoV-2 infection or an uninfected control (not recorded which). The sample taken for sequencing was whole blood.

In DNA form, the CDR3 reads TGTGCCAGTAGTATAGAAAACAGCTACGAGCAGTACTTC. It translates to CASSIENSYEQYF. The chain carries TRBV19 and TRBJ2-7; D gene uncertain. Germline V gene sequence: CDR1 LNHDA, CDR2 SQIVND (reference sequence). Trimming removed 0 bases at V and 3 bases at J, with 6 bases between. There are 13 residues in the CDR3.